This T cell receptor beta chain was recorded in a study of patients and donors after allogeneic stem cell transplantation. From the RT-PCR reads, TCRdb called clonotypes with MiXCR, one entry per CDR3 protein. The sample lists hundreds of thousands of distinct CDR3 sequences; less than 50% were seen once. The V end was cut by 0 bases, the J end by 2 bases, with 13 bases between. Germline CDR1 and CDR2: LGHNA and YSLEER. The CDR3 spans 16 residues. This TCR was recovered from a human donor who was either an allogeneic HSCT recipient or a stem cell or donor lymphocyte infusion donor (not recorded which). It is not recorded whose cells these are; they may come from a transplant donor. The V gene is TRBV4-3, the J gene TRBJ1-1; the D gene is possibly TRBD1 (5 bases). The sequencing input was blood, either unsorted or a sorted T cell fraction (not recorded which). The CDR3 DNA sequence: TGCGCCAGCAGCCAAGATCGTGGCAGGGTAAACACTGAAGCTTTCTTT. Translation: CASSQDRGRVNTEAFF.